Presented here are 14 T cell receptor beta chains from one specimen sequenced in a study of blood T cells in healthy people across ages. A second PCR, run for roughly 7 to 11 cycles, used a sample-barcoded 5' primer plus a J-beta primer mix. TCRdb passed the 5' RACE reads through MiXCR, listing each CDR3 protein once. This sample yields 1.5 million to 2 million distinct CDR3 sequences, of which 49% are seen a single time; around 2.1% belongs to the top ten. Sequenced sample: blood. These receptors came from a woman aged 40 to 50 in good health.

The rearrangement uses TRBV9 and TRBJ2-5; 10 nucleotides line up with TRBD1. V shed 4 bases and J 5 bases; nucleotides not matched to a gene: 11. Germline values: CDR1 SGDLS, CDR2 YYNGEE. The CDR3 sequence is 16 residues long. The DNA for the CDR3 is TGTGCCAGCAGCCACTCCGGGACAGGGGTCCGGGAGACCCAGTACTTC. Its protein is CASSHSGTGVRETQYF.

This clonotype appeared a few times. This chain links TRBV5-1 with TRBJ1-1, with TRBD1 identical over 12 bases. Germline V lookup: CDR1 SGHRS, CDR2 YFSETQ. The CDR3 extends over 13 amino acids. V lost 4 bases to trimming and J lost 11 bases; unmatched junction nucleotides: 6. The DNA of the CDR3 is TGCGCCAGCAGCGGGACAGGGGGCGCCGGGGCTTTCTTT. It specifies CASSGTGGAGAFF. Complete variable domain (other parts from reference TRBV5-1 and TRBJ1-1): KAGVTQTPRYLIKTRGQQVTLSCSPISGHRSVSWYQQTPGQGLQFLFEYFSETQRNKGNFPGRFSGRQFSNSRSEMNVSTLELGDSALYLCASSGTGGAGAFFGQGTRLTVV.

The chain has TRBV6-2 or TRBV6-3 and TRBJ1-2; TRBD1 matches 7 bases. V trimming: 2 bases; J trimming: 4 bases; junction bases outside the gene matches: 4. CDR3 size: 14 residues. Germline CDR1 MNHEY, CDR2 SVGEGT. Here the CDR3 DNA reads TGTGCCAGCAGTTACCGGGACAGCGTCTATGGCTACACCTTC. The encoded protein is CASSYRDSVYGYTF.

V gene TRBV20-1 combines with J gene TRBJ2-5; D ambiguous. The germline V and J ends were trimmed by 2 bases and 1 base, with 8 bases remaining between them. The CDR3 is 13 residues long. CDR1 is DFQATT, CDR2 SNEGSKA, per germline (reference sequence). The CDR3 bases are TGCAGTGCTAGATCTAGGTCCCAAGAGACCCAGTACTTC. Translated, it gives CSARSRSQETQYF.

The rearrangement links TRBV7-2 to TRBJ2-1; D gene uncertain. V was pared by 1 base and J by 9 bases, with 10 bases between. The germline gives CDR1 SGHTA, CDR2 FQGNSA. The CDR3 sequence is 13 residues long. CDR3 DNA sequence: TGTGCCAGCAGCTTAGTAGGCTTAGGTGAGCAGTTCTTC. It codes for CASSLVGLGEQFF.

This clonotype was counted only a few times. V gene TRBV6-6 combines with J gene TRBJ2-7; the match to TRBD2 covers 7 bases. Per the germline V gene, CDR1 is MNHNY and CDR2 is SVGAGI (reference sequence). The V and J ends lost 7 bases and 5 bases, in that order; junction bases with no gene match: 11. The CDR3 extends over 14 amino acids. CDR3 DNA: TGTGCCAGCACTGAACGGGGGGAGTGGGACGAGCAGTACTTC. This gives the protein CASTERGEWDEQYF.

In this sample, this clonotype turned up once. This chain uses TRBV3-1 with TRBJ2-5, with TRBD1 as a possible D gene (5 bases). Germline V CDR1 and CDR2: LGHDT, YNNKEL (reference sequence). The CDR3 has 13 amino acids. The germline V and J ends were trimmed by 8 bases and 0 bases, with 10 bases remaining between them. CDR3 protein: CASADSYQETQYF. In DNA form, the CDR3 reads TGTGCCAGCGCAGACAGCTACCAAGAGACCCAGTACTTC.

This clonotype appeared a single time. This rearrangement joins TRBV6-5 to TRBJ1-1; possibly TRBD1 for D (5 bases). Germline CDR1 and CDR2: MNHEY and SVGAGI. The CDR3 has 12 residues. Trimming pared 6 bases from V and 4 bases from J, leaving 9 bases between. The CDR3 nucleotides read TGTGCCAGCAGGGGACGATTCACTGAAGCTTTCTTT. Translating it yields CASRGRFTEAFF.

This clonotype came up once. The germline gene is not matched at one end of the junction; a read error may be the cause. V is TRBV7-2 and J is TRBJ2-3; the D gene is possibly TRBD1 (5 bases). Per germline, CDR1 SGHTA and CDR2 FQGNSA. The length of the CDR3 is 14 residues. This CDR3 is CASSSQVHTDTQNF. CDR3 in DNA: TGTGCCAGCAGCTCACAGGTACACACAGATACGCAGAATTTT.

CDR3 residues: CASRPLGQFYEQYF. The CDR3 coding sequence is TGTGCCAGCAGACCCTTGGGACAGTTCTACGAGCAGTACTTC. The rearrangement links TRBV6-5 to TRBJ2-7, with TRBD1 matching 7 bases. The CDR3 contains 14 residues. CDR1 and CDR2 (germline): MNHEY, SVGAGI. Trimming cost V 6 bases and J 3 bases; bases outside gene matches: 8.

This clonotype was seen a single time. The V gene is TRBV6-7, the J gene TRBJ2-1; TRBD2 aligns across 14 bases. TRBV6-7 is recorded as an ORF, its role being uncertain. After removal of 2 bases from V and 3 bases from J, the junction contained 6 bases not matched to a gene. CDR3 size: 18 residues. DNA of the CDR3: TGTGCCAGCAGTTACCCTGGACTAGCGGGGGGTCGCTACAATGAGCAGTTCTTC. Translating it yields CASSYPGLAGGRYNEQFF.

This clonotype has just a few counts. This chain links TRBV4-2 with TRBJ2-1; no reliable D call. This CDR3 has 13 residues. The germline CDR1 and CDR2 sequences are LGHNA and YNFKEQ. Trimming removed 2 bases at V and 5 bases at J, with 7 bases between. This chain's CDR3 is CASSQLKNNEQFF. The CDR3 DNA follows: TGTGCCAGCAGCCAACTAAAGAACAATGAGCAGTTCTTC.

This clonotype was counted a few times. The chain combines TRBV12-3 or TRBV12-4 with TRBJ2-1; 7 nucleotides agree with TRBD1. The CDR3 has 16 amino acids. J gave up 7 bases and V 5 bases, and 14 bases lay outside the gene matches. The CDR3 is CASSSRTGFGRNEQFF. CDR3 nucleotides: TGTGCCAGCAGTAGTCGGACAGGCTTTGGTAGGAATGAGCAGTTCTTC.

In this sample, this clonotype turned up a few times. The gene calls are TRBV15 and TRBJ2-1; D unresolved. Trimming stripped 5 bases from V and 4 bases from J, with 18 bases between. Germline V gives CDR1 LNHNV, CDR2 YYDKDF (reference sequence). The CDR3 loop spans 16 amino acids. This CDR3 is CATSSRFTPMYNEQFF. The CDR3 DNA sequence: TGTGCCACCAGCTCCCGTTTCACCCCTATGTACAATGAGCAGTTCTTC.